A single sample gave rise to the 18 T cell receptor beta chains below, sequenced in a study of CD8 T cells in cerebrospinal fluid in Alzheimer's disease. TCRdb derives one entry per CDR3 protein from the 10x single-cell sequencing reads, leaving out DNA. In total, the table holds roughly 540 distinct CDR3 sequences. Input material: cerebrospinal fluid. The receptors were gathered from a human donor with Alzheimer's disease.

This clonotype is deemed large by its frequency. The chain has TRBV6-5 and TRBJ1-2. The germline gives CDR1 MNHEY, CDR2 SVGAGI. This CDR3 region has 16 residues. CDR3 sequence reads: CASSYSMGIMVNGYTF.

This clonotype ranks as large (0.1 to 1%) in terms of frequency. This chain uses TRBV20-1 with TRBJ2-3; TCRdb designates TRBD1, a call that cannot be tested without DNA. CDR1 is DFQATT, CDR2 SNEGSKA, per germline (reference sequence). This CDR3 region has 14 residues. CDR3 in amino acids: CSAGGTGGTDTQYF.

According to its frequency, this clonotype is large. The chain uses TRBV7-9 and TRBJ2-3; TCRdb picks TRBD1, but there is no DNA to check that call. Germline CDR1 reads SEHNR; CDR2 reads FQNEAQ (reference sequence). The CDR3 length is 13 residues. This chain's CDR3 is CASSWGQTDTQYF.

This clonotype is identified as medium-sized from frequency. V and J are TRBV4-2 and TRBJ2-4. The CDR3 runs to 16 residues. Germline CDR1 is LGHNA and CDR2 is YNFKEQ. The CDR3 loop is CASSQGQDLAKNIQYF.

According to its frequency, this clonotype is large. This chain connects TRBV6-5 to TRBJ1-2. Germline CDR1 reads MNHEY; CDR2 reads SVGAGI. The CDR3 runs 14 residues. This CDR3 reads CASSYSSPRNGYTF.

Judged by frequency, this clonotype is large (0.1 to 1%). The chain combines TRBV10-3 with TRBJ2-3; the D gene TCRdb calls, TRBD1, cannot be checked with no DNA. In germline, CDR1 is ENHRY, CDR2 SYGVKD. The CDR3 runs to 14 residues. The CDR3 sequence: CAIGEGTSTDTQYF.

This clonotype shows up as medium-sized (0.01 to 0.1%) by frequency. The chain links TRBV5-1 to TRBJ1-2. Germline CDR1 reads SGHRS; CDR2 reads YFSETQ. This CDR3 contains 13 residues. The chain's CDR3 is CASSLDMYYGYTF.

Considering frequency, this clonotype is large. This chain links TRBV20-1 with TRBJ2-4; the D gene TCRdb calls, TRBD2, cannot be checked with no DNA. The CDR3 has 15 amino acids. Germline CDR1 is DFQATT and CDR2 is SNEGSKA (reference sequence). CDR3 protein: CSATRAQPTKNIQYF.

According to its frequency, this clonotype is medium-sized. The rearrangement links TRBV12-3 or TRBV12-4 to TRBJ2-1. The CDR3 has 13 amino acids. The CDR3 loop reads CASSLAPASEQFF.

Considering frequency, this clonotype is large. V is TRBV19 and J is TRBJ1-2; TCRdb designates TRBD1, a call that cannot be tested without DNA. The CDR3 has 13 residues. Germline loops: CDR1 LNHDA, CDR2 SQIVND (reference sequence). CDR3 protein: CAGSRGANYGYTF.

Judged by frequency, this clonotype is hyperexpanded. The CDR3 loop reads CASSEGLGTGELFF. The chain carries TRBV6-1 and TRBJ2-2. This CDR3 comprises 14 residues. CDR1 and CDR2 (germline): MNHNS, SASEGT.

Measured by frequency, this clonotype is large. This sequence joins TRBV29-1 and TRBJ1-2; TCRdb's D call, TRBD1, is unchecked because there is no DNA. CDR1 SQVTM and CDR2 ANQGSEA come from the germline V gene. The CDR3 runs 14 residues. The CDR3 loop is CSVEDRGTGPRSTF.

According to its frequency, this clonotype is large. This rearrangement joins TRBV4-2 to TRBJ1-3; without DNA, the TCRdb call of TRBD1 cannot be checked. Germline V gene sequence: CDR1 LGHNA, CDR2 YNFKEQ. CDR3 length: 15 amino acids. CDR3 sequence reads: CASSQRTGGLNTIYF.

This clonotype is classed as medium-sized by frequency. The gene calls are TRBV27 and TRBJ2-5; TCRdb reports TRBD1, a call that lacks DNA to check it against. The CDR3 length is 15 residues. The germline V gene encodes CDR1 MNHEY and CDR2 SMNVEV (reference sequence). CDR3 sequence reads: CASSFAGATQETQYF.

This chain connects TRBV5-1 to TRBJ1-4; TCRdb calls TRBD1, which cannot be checked without DNA. Germline V gene lookup returns CDR1 SGHRS and CDR2 YFSETQ. This CDR3 is 15 amino acids long. CDR3 sequence: CASSPATGANEKLFF.

This clonotype is labeled medium-sized (0.01 to 0.1%) based on frequency. This CDR3 is CASLGVDLGYTF. This sequence joins TRBV12-3 or TRBV12-4 and TRBJ1-2; lacking DNA, the TRBD1 call made by TCRdb goes unchecked. The CDR3 is 12 residues long.

The chain joins TRBV19 to TRBJ1-5. The length of the CDR3 is 12 residues. Germline V gene lookup returns CDR1 LNHDA and CDR2 SQIVND (reference sequence). The CDR3 loop reads CASSINNQPQHF. Supplemented by reference TRBV19 and TRBJ1-5, the full variable domain reads DGGITQSPKYLFRKEGQNVTLSCEQNLNHDAMYWYRQDPGQGLRLIYYSQIVNDFQKGDIAEGYSVSREKKESFPLTVTSAQKNPTAFYLCASSINNQPQHFGDGTRLSIL.

This clonotype shows up as medium-sized by frequency. The rearrangement joins TRBV7-2 to TRBJ1-2; TCRdb picks TRBD1, but there is no DNA to check that call. The germline V gene has CDR1 SGHTA and CDR2 FQGNSA. The CDR3 loop spans 16 amino acids. This chain's CDR3 is CASSLEDRVFDYGYTF.